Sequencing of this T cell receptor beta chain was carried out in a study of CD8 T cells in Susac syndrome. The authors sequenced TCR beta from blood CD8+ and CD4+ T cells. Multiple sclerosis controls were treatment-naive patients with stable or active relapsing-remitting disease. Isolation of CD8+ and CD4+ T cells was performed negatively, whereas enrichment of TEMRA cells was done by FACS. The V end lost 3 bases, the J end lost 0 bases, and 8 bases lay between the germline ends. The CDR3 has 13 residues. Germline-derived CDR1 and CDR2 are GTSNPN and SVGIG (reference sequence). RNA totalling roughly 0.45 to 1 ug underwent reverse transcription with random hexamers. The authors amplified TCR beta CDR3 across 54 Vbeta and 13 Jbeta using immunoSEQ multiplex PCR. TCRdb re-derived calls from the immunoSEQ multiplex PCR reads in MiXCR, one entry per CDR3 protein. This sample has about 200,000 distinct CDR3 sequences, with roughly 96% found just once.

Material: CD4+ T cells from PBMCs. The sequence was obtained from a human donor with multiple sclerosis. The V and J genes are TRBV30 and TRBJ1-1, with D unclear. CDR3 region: CAWSQIMNTEAFF. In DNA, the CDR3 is TGTGCCTGGAGCCAGATCATGAACACTGAAGCTTTCTTT.